This entry lists 10 T cell receptor beta chains sequenced from one sample in a study of blood T cell repertoires in COVID-19. Only in-frame clones appear in the TCRdb table, and some are missing; sequencing was by immunoSEQ multiplex PCR. The data contain 95,000 or so clones, roughly four fifths of them seen just once; the ten biggest clones take up 24%. Sequencing was done on a sample of peripheral blood. These receptors came from a human donor in a cohort sampled during active COVID-19.

This chain joins TRBV19 and TRBJ2-1; possibly TRBD2 for D (6 bases). This CDR3 is built from 17 residues. Trimming pared 4 bases from V and 8 bases from J, leaving 24 bases between. In germline, CDR1 is LNHDA, CDR2 SQIVND (reference sequence). Here the CDR3 reads CASSSPPGTRLVDEQFF. The CDR3 DNA is TGTGCCAGTAGTAGCCCTCCCGGGACTCGCCTCGTCGATGAGCAGTTCTTC. Full variable domain (missing parts from reference TRBV19 and TRBJ2-1): DGGITQSPKYLFRKEGQNVTLSCEQNLNHDAMYWYRQDPGQGLRLIYYSQIVNDFQKGDIAEGYSVSREKKESFPLTVTSAQKNPTAFYLCASSSPPGTRLVDEQFFGPGTRLTVL.

The chain carries TRBV6-5 and TRBJ2-7, with 8 positions matching TRBD1. V lost 6 bases and J lost 3; bases outside the gene matches: 10. The CDR3 has 15 residues. Germline CDR1 and CDR2: MNHEY and SVGAGI. The chain's CDR3 is CASSKQQGGDYEQYF. The CDR3 DNA sequence: TGTGCCAGCAGCAAACAACAGGGGGGCGACTACGAGCAGTACTTC.

The chain couples TRBV3-1 (or the pseudogene TRBV3-2) to TRBJ2-3; 7 positions agree with TRBD1. Trimming cost V 2 bases and J 6 bases; bases outside gene matches: 5. The CDR3 has 14 amino acids. CDR1 and CDR2 (germline): LGHDT, YNNKEL (reference sequence). This chain's CDR3 is CASSQRQGADTQYF. For the CDR3, the DNA is TGTGCCAGCAGCCAACGACAGGGTGCGGATACGCAGTATTTT.

This clone was recorded a few times. V and J are TRBV4-1 and TRBJ2-5; 12 bases line up with TRBD2. Germline loops: CDR1 MGHRA, CDR2 YSYEKL. The J segment lost 2 bases and the V segment lost 0 bases, leaving 4 bases of the junction unmatched. The CDR3 length is 17 residues. The CDR3 sequence is CASSQDRTSGAQETQYF. CDR3 DNA: TGCGCCAGCAGCCAAGATAGGACTAGCGGGGCACAAGAGACCCAGTACTTC.

About this clone itself: Sequence at one end of the junction differs from germline and may be a read error. The V gene is TRBV7-7, the J gene TRBJ2-2, with TRBD2 matching 10 bases. Germline CDR1 is SSHAT and CDR2 is FNYEAQ (reference sequence). CDR3 length: 17 amino acids. CDR3 sequence reads: CASSSSGRALGTGELFF. The CDR3 coding sequence is TGTGCTAGCAGCTCTAGCGGGAGAGCCCTAGGCACCGGGGAGCTGTTTTTT.

This sequence joins TRBV7-8 and TRBJ2-1; 12 bases fit TRBD2. Per the germline V gene, CDR1 is SGHVS and CDR2 is FQNEAQ. The CDR3 consists of 14 residues. V gave up 5 bases and J gave up 9 bases; unmatched junction bases: 5. For the CDR3, the DNA is TGTGCCAGCAGCATACGGACTAGCGGGACTGAGCAGTTCTTC. The encoded protein is CASSIRTSGTEQFF.

This clone was seen a handful of times. The rearrangement uses TRBV20-1 and TRBJ2-1, with D tentatively TRBD2 (7 bases). Trimming cost V 3 bases and J 3 bases, with 21 bases left between them. CDR3 size: 17 residues. The germline V gene encodes CDR1 DFQATT and CDR2 SNEGSKA (reference sequence). The DNA for the CDR3 is TGCAGTGCTAGTCTCCCCGGGGCGGGGGCATACTACAATGAGCAGTTCTTC. Protein product: CSASLPGAGAYYNEQFF.

This chain uses TRBV19 with TRBJ1-1, with 11 bases fitting TRBD1. V was clipped by 5 bases and J by 5 bases; unmatched bases: 4. The length of the CDR3 is 14 residues. Germline V lookup: CDR1 LNHDA, CDR2 SQIVND (reference sequence). The CDR3 sequence: CASSGTGGGTEAFF. The DNA for the CDR3 is TGTGCCAGTAGTGGGACAGGGGGTGGGACTGAAGCTTTCTTT. Complete variable domain (other parts from reference TRBV19 and TRBJ1-1): DGGITQSPKYLFRKEGQNVTLSCEQNLNHDAMYWYRQDPGQGLRLIYYSQIVNDFQKGDIAEGYSVSREKKESFPLTVTSAQKNPTAFYLCASSGTGGGTEAFFGQGTRLTVV.

The chain uses TRBV2 and TRBJ2-1; 11 bases match TRBD2. CDR1 and CDR2 from the germline V gene are SNHLY and FYNNEI. Trimming removed 6 bases from V and 4 bases from J; junction bases left unmatched: 23. The length of the CDR3 is 21 residues. The DNA for the CDR3 is TGTGCCAGCAGGCGACCCGGACAGGGTGGACTAGCGGGTCGACCTTACAATGAGCAGTTCTTC. It specifies CASRRPGQGGLAGRPYNEQFF.

The rearrangement links TRBV28 to TRBJ2-1, with TRBD1 identical over 9 bases. V gave up 7 bases and J gave up 4 bases; unmatched junction bases: 23. This CDR3 comprises 20 residues. Germline CDR1 and CDR2: MDHEN and SYDVKM. As DNA, the CDR3 is TGTGCCAGCACCCCTCTTACCCTAACAGGGGGCATTAACCTGTACAATGAGCAGTTCTTC. Translating gives CASTPLTLTGGINLYNEQFF.